A single sample is the source of the 3 T cell receptor beta chains below, sequenced in a study of blood T cell repertoires in COVID-19. TCRdb's table, derived via immunoSEQ multiplex PCR, lists solely in-frame clones and lacks some. Among tens of thousands of clones listed, 81% were seen once. Sequenced sample: peripheral blood. These receptors were collected from a woman of 80 years or more with COVID-19, enrolled during active disease.

The rearrangement joins TRBV19 to TRBJ2-3; 8 bases agree with TRBD2. After removal of 3 bases from V and 1 base from J, the junction contained 9 bases not matched to a gene. This CDR3 contains 17 residues. Germline CDR1 reads LNHDA; CDR2 reads SQIVND (reference sequence). The CDR3 DNA reads as TGTGCCAGTAGTATGGCAGGGCTAGCGGGTGGCACAGATACGCAGTATTTT. Protein sequence: CASSMAGLAGGTDTQYF.

The chain joins TRBV7-9 to TRBJ2-2; 13 bases match TRBD2. CDR3 length: 19 amino acids. Unmatched junction bases numbered 13, after V lost 5 bases and J lost 4 bases. The germline V gene has CDR1 SEHNR and CDR2 FQNEAQ (reference sequence). The CDR3 reads CASSPLGLAGANPTGELFF. CDR3 nucleotide sequence: TGTGCCAGCAGCCCACTTGGACTAGCGGGAGCCAATCCCACCGGGGAGCTGTTTTTT. Looking up the rest from reference TRBV7-9 and TRBJ2-2 gives the full variable domain: DTGVSQNPRHKITKRGQNVTFRCDPISEHNRLYWYRQTLGQGPEFLTYFQNEAQLEKSRLLSDRFSAERPKGSFSTLEIQRTEQGDSAMYLCASSPLGLAGANPTGELFFGEGSRLTVL.

The sample holds one count of this clone. This chain links TRBV3-1 (or the pseudogene TRBV3-2) with TRBJ1-2, with 12 nucleotides matching TRBD1. After removal of 4 bases from V and 8 bases from J, the junction contained 14 bases not matched to a gene. The CDR3 is 17 residues long. Germline CDR1 reads LGHDT; CDR2 reads YNNKEL (reference sequence). CDR3 DNA sequence: TGTGCCAGCAGCCCCCGGGACAGGGGGCTGGAAAGTGGCGGCTACACCTTC. This sequence encodes CASSPRDRGLESGGYTF.